This T cell receptor beta chain was obtained from a study of T cell repertoires in cytomegalovirus infection. Study context: CMV epitopes that were recently identified and HLA-C-restricted were used alongside well-studied HLA-B-restricted ones. Indicated by public TCR beta signatures were CMV infection and matching HLA type. Study results and caveats: CMV carriers with the relevant HLA were identified by cumulative public TCR beta family frequency. Predominance within the ex vivo response was attributable to HLA-C-restricted CMV-specific TCR beta clonotypes.

TCRdb itself ran the reads through MiXCR, one entry per CDR3 protein. The table has about 83,000 distinct CDR3 sequences, approximately 43% seen once; the top ten hold 90% to 95%. As regards this clonotype: Its specificity is not known.

The sample here was CD8+ T cells from cultured PBMCs, taken from culture after CMV antigen stimulation. The TCR sequence derives from a human donor in good health (CMV status not recorded). Some clones in this sample may be carry-over from other donors' samples.

The DNA for the CDR3 is TGTGCCAGCAGCCTCGGGGACATCTCCTACGAGCAGTACTTC. Translation gives CASSLGDISYEQYF. The V call is TRBV6-1, the J call TRBJ2-7; a weak D match, TRBD1 (6 bases). The germline V and J ends were trimmed by 6 bases and 0 bases, with 12 bases remaining between them. There are 14 residues in the CDR3. Germline CDR1 is MNHNS and CDR2 is SASEGT.